This TCR beta chain is from a study of T cell responses to AZD1222 COVID-19 vaccine. Study-wide points: The CD4 TCRs associated with vaccination extended across spike and predominated at 160-218 and 743-854. Baseline seropositivity characterized only a handful of AZD1222 recipients.

V was pared by 4 bases and J by 8 bases, with 11 bases between. The CDR3 loop spans 12 amino acids. Germline-derived CDR1 and CDR2 are LGHDT and YNNKEL (reference sequence). As for this clone: Its matching antigen is unknown.

TCRdb's copy holds only in-frame clones and misses some; the assay was immunoSEQ multiplex PCR. The sample contains about 140,000 clones, 89% of which appear only once. The material was peripheral blood, obtained on day 0 of AZD1222 vaccination. This TCR derives from an adult in good health. The gene calls are TRBV3-1 (or the pseudogene TRBV3-2) and TRBJ1-1, with D hard to call. CDR3 protein: CASSPEGREAFF. CDR3 nucleotide sequence: TGTGCCAGCAGCCCGGAGGGAAGGGAAGCTTTCTTT.